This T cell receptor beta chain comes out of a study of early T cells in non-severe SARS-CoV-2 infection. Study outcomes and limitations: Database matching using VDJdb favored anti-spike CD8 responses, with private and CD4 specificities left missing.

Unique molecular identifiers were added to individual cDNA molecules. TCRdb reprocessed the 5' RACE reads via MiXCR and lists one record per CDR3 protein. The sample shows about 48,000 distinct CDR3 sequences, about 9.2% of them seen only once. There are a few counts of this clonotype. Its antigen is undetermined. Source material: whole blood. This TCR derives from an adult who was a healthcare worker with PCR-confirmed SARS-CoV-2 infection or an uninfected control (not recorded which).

The CDR3 is CASWGGYMNTEAFF. The CDR3 region has the DNA TGTGCCTCCTGGGGGGGCTACATGAACACTGAAGCTTTCTTT. J is TRBJ1-1 and V is TRBV30; maybe TRBD1 (6 bases). This CDR3 region has 14 residues. In germline, CDR1 is GTSNPN, CDR2 SVGIG (reference sequence). Trimming took 7 bases from V and 0 from J, leaving 15 bases between them.